This TCR beta chain originates from a study of shared clonotypes between healthy human individuals (dated by TCRdb to the early 2020s). For context, the study as a whole: The cohort included three men and a couple of women between 18 and 49 years of age. For each donor, three plates each were used for CD4 naive and CD4 memory, two plates were used for CD8 naive, and one plate was used for CD8 memory. To estimate repertoire size and how much clonotype sharing occurs between individuals, the study deeply sequenced the blood TCR repertoires of a handful of healthy adults. Different laboratories and diverse techniques were used to prepare libraries and sequence TCR repertoires, to increase sequencing depth and limit assay-specific biases. Leukapheresis yielded between about 0.94 and 9 billion PBMCs per donor.

The donors were healthy, HIV-negative adults with no recently reported acute infections or vaccinations. Only Caucasian adults living in Nashville, Tennessee, USA were represented among the donors. Magnetic negative selection was used to enrich CD4+ T cells, after which naive cells were positively selected on CD45RA and the negative fraction became the memory subset. Blood was collected by leukapheresis, and PBMCs were isolated by Ficoll-Histopaque density gradient centrifugation and then cryopreserved in liquid nitrogen vapor phase. Purity and quantity of every magnetically sorted T cell population were checked by analytical flow cytometry. From each sorted fraction, genomic DNA was isolated and quantified by UV absorbance on a Nanodrop 2000c. V and J lose 6 bases and 5 bases, and a span of 11 bases separates them. Including cysteine and phenylalanine, the CDR3 has 13 amino acids. Only the CDR3 portion is preserved as DNA: 39 bases, with reading frame beginning at the first base. The germline V gene specifies ENHRY as CDR1 and SYGVKD as CDR2.

TCR CDR3 regions were amplified from genomic DNA by multiplex PCR using the deep immunoSEQ assay. For each cell subset, the extracted genomic DNA was distributed evenly across all wells of several immunoSEQ 96-well plates, and each plate served as one replicate. For sorted subsets, each replicate PCR was loaded with roughly 190 ng genomic DNA, equivalent to 30,000 to 35,000 T cell genomes. Purified libraries were measured with a Qubit 3.0 fluorometer, size-checked on a Bioanalyzer 2100, and measured again with the KAPA Library Quantification kit. Every immunoSEQ 96-well plate was sequenced on a separate single-read 150-cycle Illumina NextSeq 550 flow cell. Per the authors' processing: Because only junctional sequences without quality scores were contained in the immunoSEQ output, filtering matching that applied to full-length reads could not be performed. To assign V/J genes and CDR3, sequences were annotated using PyIR, a Python wrapper for IgBLAST v1.9, with IMGT germline references. Any read was removed if the V/J assignment was weak (E-value above 1e-6), the CDR3 was missing, or the read contained stop codons, out-of-frame junctions, or ambiguous translated residues. V3J clonotypes were defined as sequences sharing the same inferred V gene, J gene, and CDR3 amino acid sequence. Percentage overlap between repertoires was calculated by dividing the number of shared unique clonotypes by the size of the smaller repertoire. RTK rarefaction, the Chao1 estimator, and Recon v2.1 estimates of unobserved clonotypes were used to assess repertoire richness. Generation probabilities were computed with OLGA for all TCRbeta clonotypes obtained by the gDNA method from four donors. In its TCRdb copy, this immuneACCESS table keeps in-frame sequences only and misses some clones. Where compared with another copy, unresolved V genes explain less than half of these, and the others have no known cause. The V and J calls and clone size come from that table; D and trimming were worked out from the DNA. The sample table contains approximately 640,000 clones; only one count was recorded for 72% of them. The top ten hold approximately 2% of the sample.

Broader findings and caveats from the paper: Because the study included a small number of donors, the genetic and exposure-history diversity represented was limited. Rarefaction of sorted-subset datasets indicated incomplete sequencing despite the large sequencing depth. Estimated clonotype richness was generally larger for naive than for memory subsets. About 4.5% of naive CD4, 3.5% of naive CD8, approximately 2% of memory CD4, and 0.35% to 0.5% of memory CD8 clonotypes were shared across four donors. Pairwise subsampling indicated that sequencing depth was expected to affect the degree of clonotype sharing among donors. Sampling was restricted to blood, and TCR repertoires in tissues likely differ from the TCR repertoires found in blood. Clonotypes shared by all four sorted-subset donors showed higher generation probabilities than non-shared clonotypes.

Details on this clone: Its specific antigen is unknown. One base away there is no much larger clone; base qualities are not given.

The sequenced material came from memory CD4+ T cells sorted from blood. The intended sense of this specimen's cell subset or site label: CD45RA-negative fraction. The sequence was obtained from a young woman in good health. This sequence uses TRBV10-3 and TRBJ2-1, and TRBD1 may be the D gene, going by 5 matching bases. The CDR3 reads as follows: CAIRSQGHNEQFF. At the DNA level, the sequence is TGTGCCATCAGGTCCCAGGGCCACAATGAGCAGTTCTTC.